These 22 T cell receptor beta chains share one sample of origin, sequenced in a study of blood T cell repertoires in COVID-19. Here immunoSEQ multiplex PCR was the method, and the copy in TCRdb shows in-frame clones only, minus some. There are about 200,000 clones in the sample; 89% occur only once, and around 8.9% lies in the top ten. The sequenced material came from PBMCs or T cells enriched from blood (not recorded which). Source of these receptors: a woman younger than 35 who had recovered from COVID-19.

The rearrangement uses TRBV4-2 and TRBJ2-2, with D possibly being TRBD2 (8 bases). The CDR3 totals 16 residues. With 5 bases removed from V and 9 bases from J, the gap between germline ends came to 22 bases. The germline CDR1 and CDR2 sequences are LGHNA and YNFKEQ. The CDR3 bases are TGTGCCAGCAGCTCCGGGAGGGGGCATAATCAAAGGGAGCTGTTTTTT. It codes for CASSSGRGHNQRELFF.

The J gene is TRBJ1-2, the V gene TRBV7-8; D possibly corresponds to TRBD1 (5 bases). V lost 3 bases and J lost 7, with 9 bases in between. The CDR3 loop spans 12 amino acids. Looked up from germline, CDR1 is SGHVS and CDR2 is FQNEAQ. The CDR3 region is CASSFQGSGYTF. CDR3 sequence (DNA): TGTGCCAGCAGCTTCCAGGGAAGTGGCTACACCTTC.

The V and J genes are TRBV28 and TRBJ2-3; possible D gene TRBD1, 5 bases. Trimming left V 1 base short and J 0 bases short, with 8 bases between. Per the germline V gene, CDR1 is MDHEN and CDR2 is SYDVKM. This CDR3 spans 15 amino acids. DNA of the CDR3: TGTGCCAGCAGTTTATCAGGGCTTAGCACAGATACGCAGTATTTT. Its protein is CASSLSGLSTDTQYF.

V and J are TRBV4-1 and TRBJ1-5, with unresolved D. The length of the CDR3 is 13 residues. Germline CDR1 and CDR2: MGHRA and YSYEKL. With 3 bases removed from V and 8 bases from J, the gap between germline ends came to 11 bases. The DNA for the CDR3 is TGCGCCAGCAGCCAGGGGAGGCAAGAGCCCCAGCATTTT. Protein product: CASSQGRQEPQHF.

The chain joins TRBV7-6 to TRBJ2-7; D possibly corresponds to TRBD1 (6 bases). V dropped 6 bases and J dropped 1 base, with 19 bases sitting between them. The germline V gene encodes CDR1 SGHVS and CDR2 FNYEAQ. This CDR3 spans 16 amino acids. CDR3 region: CASSPPDGTSSYEQYF. DNA of the CDR3: TGTGCCAGCAGTCCTCCCGATGGGACATCTTCCTACGAGCAGTACTTC.

In its sample, this clone was seen a few times. The chain joins TRBV9 to TRBJ1-1, with 9 bases lining up with TRBD1. Trimming at V came to 4 bases and at J to 0 bases, leaving 13 bases not matched to a gene. The CDR3 is made up of 18 amino acids. The germline CDR1 and CDR2 sequences are SGDLS and YYNGEE. The CDR3 DNA follows: TGTGCCAGCAGCCCGGGACAGGGTTCCTCTTTGCTGAACACTGAAGCTTTCTTT. This codes for CASSPGQGSSLLNTEAFF.

This chain connects TRBV2 to TRBJ2-7, with 11 bases identical to TRBD1. J lost 7 bases, V lost 3 bases, and 8 bases had no gene match. Germline assignment: CDR1 SNHLY and CDR2 FYNNEI. The length of the CDR3 is 15 residues. The CDR3 loop reads CASSEVGTGGKEQYF. CDR3 in DNA: TGTGCCAGCAGTGAGGTCGGGACAGGGGGTAAAGAGCAGTACTTC.

Of note for this clone: Other DNA sequences of this sample code for an identical CDR3. J is TRBJ2-5 and V is TRBV5-1; D unresolved. The CDR3 sequence is 12 residues long. Germline V gene sequence: CDR1 SGHRS, CDR2 YFSETQ. V lost 0 bases and J lost 4, with 4 bases in between. In DNA, the CDR3 is TGCGCCAGCAGCTTGGCGGGAGAGACCCAGTACTTC. Amino acids: CASSLAGETQYF.

The chain carries TRBV5-6 and TRBJ1-2; D is undetermined. V lost 2 bases and J lost 4, with 12 bases in between. From germline, CDR1 is SGHDT and CDR2 YYEEEE. CDR3 length: 14 residues. In nucleotides, the CDR3 is TGTGCCAGCAGCTTCAGCGGCGTGGTCTATGGCTACACCTTC. Its translation: CASSFSGVVYGYTF.

This clone was observed a handful of times. CDR3 nucleotide sequence: TGTGCCAGCAGCTTTTCCCTCCCAACTAATGAAAAACTGTTTTTT. The encoded protein is CASSFSLPTNEKLFF. The chain carries TRBV5-5 and TRBJ1-4; D call uncertain. Germline CDR1 is SGHKS and CDR2 is YYEKEE (reference sequence). This CDR3 contains 15 residues. Trimming left V 2 bases short and J 0 bases short, with 8 bases between.

CDR3: CAWSVRGYSNQPQHF. CDR3 sequence (DNA): TGTGCCTGGAGTGTACGAGGGTATAGCAATCAGCCCCAGCATTTT. The chain joins TRBV30 to TRBJ1-5; D uncertain. The germline CDR1 and CDR2 sequences are GTSNPN and SVGIG (reference sequence). Trimming left V 0 bases short and J 0 bases short, with 9 bases between. This CDR3 is built from 15 residues.

V gene TRBV19 combines with J gene TRBJ1-5; D gene ambiguous. Per germline, CDR1 LNHDA and CDR2 SQIVND (reference sequence). V was trimmed by 7 bases and J by 0 bases, leaving 10 bases between them. The CDR3 extends over 14 amino acids. The CDR3 bases are TGTGCCAGTATCGACAAATATAGCAATCAGCCCCAGCATTTT. Translated, it gives CASIDKYSNQPQHF.

The rearrangement joins TRBV2 to TRBJ2-3; D unclear. V was shortened by 5 bases and J by 2 bases, with 8 bases between the two germline ends. CDR3 length: 13 amino acids. Germline V lookup: CDR1 SNHLY, CDR2 FYNNEI. The CDR3 nucleotides are TGTGCCAGCAGTACCACCTACACAGATACGCAGTATTTT. Translated, it gives CASSTTYTDTQYF.

The rearrangement uses TRBV12-5 and TRBJ1-3; 8 bases fit TRBD1. The trim removed 4 bases at V and 9 bases at J, leaving 8 bases unmatched. The CDR3 sequence is 14 residues long. Germline V gene lookup returns CDR1 LGHNT and CDR2 FRNRAP. The CDR3 DNA is TGTGCTAGTGGTTCAGGGACAGGCCGAGCCACCATATATTTT. It is translated as CASGSGTGRATIYF. The full variable domain, its missing parts supplied by reference TRBV12-5 and TRBJ1-3, is DARVTQTPRHKVTEMGQEVTMRCQPILGHNTVFWYRQTMMQGLELLAYFRNRAPLDDSGMPKDRFSAEMPDATLATLKIQPSEPRDSAVYFCASGSGTGRATIYFGEGSWLTVV.

DNA for the CDR3: TGTGCCAGTAGTCTGACAGGGTGGAACAATCAGCCCCAGCATTTT. Amino acid sequence: CASSLTGWNNQPQHF. The chain carries TRBV19 and TRBJ1-5; 7 bases agree with TRBD1. The ends lost 5 bases at V and 3 bases at J; junction bases unmatched: 7. This CDR3 region has 15 residues. CDR1 LNHDA and CDR2 SQIVND come from the germline V gene (reference sequence).

The V gene is TRBV19, the J gene TRBJ2-7, with D possibly TRBD1 on 6 matching bases. Germline V gene sequence: CDR1 LNHDA, CDR2 SQIVND (reference sequence). CDR3 length equals 13 residues. V lost 4 bases to trimming and J lost 3 bases, with 10 bases between them. The CDR3 nucleotides read TGTGCCAGTAGTAAGGGACACCGCTACGAGCAGTACTTC. The encoded protein is CASSKGHRYEQYF.

The V call is TRBV5-1, the J call TRBJ1-6; tentative D call: TRBD1 (6 bases). The CDR3 length is 15 residues. Germline assignment: CDR1 SGHRS and CDR2 YFSETQ. Trimming pared 5 bases from V and 5 bases from J, leaving 14 bases between. In DNA, the CDR3 is TGCGCCAGCAGGATCCGACAGGAGGATAATTCACCCCTCCACTTT. This gives the protein CASRIRQEDNSPLHF.

The V gene is TRBV7-9, the J gene TRBJ1-2; 8 bases are a match to TRBD1. Trimming cost V 5 bases and J 8 bases; bases outside gene matches: 13. The CDR3 sequence is 15 residues long. CDR1 is SEHNR, CDR2 FQNEAQ, per germline (reference sequence). CDR3 sequence (DNA): TGTGCCAGCAGCCCTCGGGACAGGAGGAGGGACGGCTACACCTTC. Translated, it gives CASSPRDRRRDGYTF.

This clone was detected once. The chain combines TRBV12-2 with TRBJ1-3; the tabulated D call, TRBD1, remains unverified against the DNA. TRBV12-2 is classified as a pseudogene. The CDR3 has 15 amino acids. CDR3: CASRFRSGRGNTIYF. As DNA, the CDR3 is TGTGCAAGTCGCTTCCGGTCAGGGCGTGGAAACACCATATATTTT.

This chain connects TRBV3-1 (or the pseudogene TRBV3-2) to TRBJ1-5; no clear D. Germline values: CDR1 LGHDT, CDR2 YNNKEL (reference sequence). CDR3 size: 14 residues. Trimming cost V 4 bases and J 0 bases, with 7 bases left between them. CDR3 sequence reads: CASSPQSSNQPQHF. The CDR3 DNA reads TGTGCCAGCAGCCCACAGAGTAGCAATCAGCCCCAGCATTTT.

The rearrangement uses TRBV5-8 and TRBJ1-1; 8 bases are shared with TRBD1. Germline CDR1 SGHTS, CDR2 YDEGEE. Unmatched junction bases numbered 7, after V lost 4 bases and J lost 2 bases. This CDR3 is 15 amino acids long. CDR3: CASSPVDRGNTEAFF. The DNA for the CDR3 is TGTGCCAGCAGCCCGGTCGACAGGGGCAACACTGAAGCTTTCTTT. Looking up the rest from reference TRBV5-8 and TRBJ1-1 gives the full variable domain: EAGVTQSPTHLIKTRGQQATLRCSPISGHTSVYWYQQALGLGLQFLLWYDEGEERNRGNFPPRFSGRQFPNYSSELNVNALELEDSALYLCASSPVDRGNTEAFFGQGTRLTVV.

This sequence joins TRBV9 and TRBJ1-4, with TRBD1 identical over 7 bases. Trimming cost V 4 bases and J 5 bases; bases outside gene matches: 17. Germline V lookup: CDR1 SGDLS, CDR2 YYNGEE. The CDR3 sequence is 18 residues long. In nucleotides, the CDR3 is TGTGCCAGCAGCCCAGAGGGGGCGCCGATAGGTCCCAATGAAAAACTGTTTTTT. Amino acids: CASSPEGAPIGPNEKLFF.